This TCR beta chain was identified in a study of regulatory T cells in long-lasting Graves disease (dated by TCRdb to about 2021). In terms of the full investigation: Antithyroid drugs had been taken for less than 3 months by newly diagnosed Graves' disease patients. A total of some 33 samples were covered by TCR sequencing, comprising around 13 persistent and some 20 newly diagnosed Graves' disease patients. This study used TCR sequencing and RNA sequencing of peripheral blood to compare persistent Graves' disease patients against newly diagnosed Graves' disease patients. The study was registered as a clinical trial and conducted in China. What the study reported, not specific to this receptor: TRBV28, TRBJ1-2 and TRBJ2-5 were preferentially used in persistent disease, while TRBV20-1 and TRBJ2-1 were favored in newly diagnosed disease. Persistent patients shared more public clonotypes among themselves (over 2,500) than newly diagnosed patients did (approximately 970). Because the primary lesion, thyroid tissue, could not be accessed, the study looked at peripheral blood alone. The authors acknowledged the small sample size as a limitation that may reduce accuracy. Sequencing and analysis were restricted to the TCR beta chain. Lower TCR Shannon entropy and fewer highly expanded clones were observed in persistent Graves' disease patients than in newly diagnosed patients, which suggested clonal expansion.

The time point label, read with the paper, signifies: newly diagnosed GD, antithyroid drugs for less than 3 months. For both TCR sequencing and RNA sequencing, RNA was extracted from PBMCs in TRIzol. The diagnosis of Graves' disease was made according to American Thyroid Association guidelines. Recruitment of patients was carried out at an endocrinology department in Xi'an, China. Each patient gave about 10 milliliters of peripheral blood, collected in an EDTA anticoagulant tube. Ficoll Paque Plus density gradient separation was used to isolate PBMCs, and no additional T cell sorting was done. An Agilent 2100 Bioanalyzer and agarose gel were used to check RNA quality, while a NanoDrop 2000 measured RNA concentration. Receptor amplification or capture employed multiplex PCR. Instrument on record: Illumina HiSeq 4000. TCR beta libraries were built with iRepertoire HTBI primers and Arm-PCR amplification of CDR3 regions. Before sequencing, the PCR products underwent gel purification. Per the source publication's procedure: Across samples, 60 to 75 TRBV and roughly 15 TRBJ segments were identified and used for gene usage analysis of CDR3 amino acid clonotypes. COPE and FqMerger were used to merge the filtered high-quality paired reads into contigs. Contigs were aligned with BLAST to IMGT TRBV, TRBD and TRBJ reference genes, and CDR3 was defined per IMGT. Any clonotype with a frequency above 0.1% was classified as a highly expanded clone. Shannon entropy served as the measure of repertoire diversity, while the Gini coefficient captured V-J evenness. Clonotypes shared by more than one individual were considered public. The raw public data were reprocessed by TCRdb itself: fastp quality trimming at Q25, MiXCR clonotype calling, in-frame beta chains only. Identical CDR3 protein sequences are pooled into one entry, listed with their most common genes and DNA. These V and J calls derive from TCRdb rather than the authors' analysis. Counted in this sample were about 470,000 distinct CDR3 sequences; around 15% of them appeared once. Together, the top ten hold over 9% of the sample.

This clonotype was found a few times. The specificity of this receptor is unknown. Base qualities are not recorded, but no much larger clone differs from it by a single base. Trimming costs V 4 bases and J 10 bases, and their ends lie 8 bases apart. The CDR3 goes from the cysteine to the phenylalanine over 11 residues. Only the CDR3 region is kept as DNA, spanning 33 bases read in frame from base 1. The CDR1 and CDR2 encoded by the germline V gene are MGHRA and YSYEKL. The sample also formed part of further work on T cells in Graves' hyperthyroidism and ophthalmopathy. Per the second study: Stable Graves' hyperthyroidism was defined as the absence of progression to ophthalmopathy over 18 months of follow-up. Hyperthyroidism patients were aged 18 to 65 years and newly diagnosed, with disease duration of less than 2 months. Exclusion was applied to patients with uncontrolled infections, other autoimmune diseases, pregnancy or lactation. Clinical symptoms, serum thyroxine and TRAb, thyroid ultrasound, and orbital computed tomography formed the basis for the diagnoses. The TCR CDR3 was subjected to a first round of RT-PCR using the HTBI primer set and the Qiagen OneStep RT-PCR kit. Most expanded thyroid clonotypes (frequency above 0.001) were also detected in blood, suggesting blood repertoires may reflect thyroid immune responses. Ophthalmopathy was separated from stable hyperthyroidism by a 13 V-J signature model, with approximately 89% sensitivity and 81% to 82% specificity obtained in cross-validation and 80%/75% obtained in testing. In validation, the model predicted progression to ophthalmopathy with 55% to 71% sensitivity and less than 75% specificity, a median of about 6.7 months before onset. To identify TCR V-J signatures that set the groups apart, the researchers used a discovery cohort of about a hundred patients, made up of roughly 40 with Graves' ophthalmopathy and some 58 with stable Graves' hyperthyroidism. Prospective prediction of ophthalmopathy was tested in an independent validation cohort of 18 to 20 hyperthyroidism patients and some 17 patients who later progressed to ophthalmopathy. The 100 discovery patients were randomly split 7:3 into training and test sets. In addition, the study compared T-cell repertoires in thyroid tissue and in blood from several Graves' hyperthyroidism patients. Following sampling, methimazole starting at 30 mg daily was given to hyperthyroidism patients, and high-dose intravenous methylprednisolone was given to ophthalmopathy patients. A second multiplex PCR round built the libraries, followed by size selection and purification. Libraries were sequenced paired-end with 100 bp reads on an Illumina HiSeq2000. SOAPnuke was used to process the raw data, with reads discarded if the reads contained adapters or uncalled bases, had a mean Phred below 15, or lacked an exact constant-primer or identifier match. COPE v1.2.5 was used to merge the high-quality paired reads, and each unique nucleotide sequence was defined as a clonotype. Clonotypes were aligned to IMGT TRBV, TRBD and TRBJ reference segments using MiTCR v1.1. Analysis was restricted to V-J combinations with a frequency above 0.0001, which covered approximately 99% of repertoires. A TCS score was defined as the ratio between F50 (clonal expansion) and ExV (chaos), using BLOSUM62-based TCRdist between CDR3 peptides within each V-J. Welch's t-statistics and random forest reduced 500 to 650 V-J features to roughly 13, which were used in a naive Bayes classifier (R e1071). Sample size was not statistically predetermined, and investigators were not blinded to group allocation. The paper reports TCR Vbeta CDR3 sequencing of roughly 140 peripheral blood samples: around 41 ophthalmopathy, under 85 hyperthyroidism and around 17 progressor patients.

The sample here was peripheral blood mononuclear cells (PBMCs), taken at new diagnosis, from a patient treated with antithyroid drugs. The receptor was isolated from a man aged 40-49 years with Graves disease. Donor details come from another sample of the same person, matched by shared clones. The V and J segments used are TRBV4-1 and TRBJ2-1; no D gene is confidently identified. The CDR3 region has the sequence CASSPAREQFF. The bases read TGCGCCAGCAGCCCTGCTAGGGAGCAGTTCTTC.